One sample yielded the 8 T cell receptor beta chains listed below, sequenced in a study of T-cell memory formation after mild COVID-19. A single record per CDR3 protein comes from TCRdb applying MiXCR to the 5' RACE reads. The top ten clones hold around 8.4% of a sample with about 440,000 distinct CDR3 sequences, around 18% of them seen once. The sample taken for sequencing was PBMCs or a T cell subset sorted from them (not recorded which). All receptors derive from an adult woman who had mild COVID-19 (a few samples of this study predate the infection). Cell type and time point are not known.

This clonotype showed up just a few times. CDR3: CASSLVGRGSDTQYF. CDR3 coding DNA: TGTGCCAGCAGCTTAGTCGGCAGGGGCTCAGATACGCAGTATTTT. The genes are TRBV7-2 and TRBJ2-3, with D possibly TRBD1 on 6 matching bases. V was trimmed by 1 base and J by 4 bases, leaving 12 bases between them. CDR3 length: 15 residues. The germline V gene encodes CDR1 SGHTA and CDR2 FQGNSA.

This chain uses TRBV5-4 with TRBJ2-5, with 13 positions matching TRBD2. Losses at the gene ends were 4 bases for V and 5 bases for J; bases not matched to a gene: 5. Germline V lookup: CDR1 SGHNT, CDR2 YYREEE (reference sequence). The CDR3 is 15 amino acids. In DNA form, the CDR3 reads TGTGCCAGCAGCCCGACTAGCGGGGGGTTGGAGACCCAGTACTTC. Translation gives CASSPTSGGLETQYF.

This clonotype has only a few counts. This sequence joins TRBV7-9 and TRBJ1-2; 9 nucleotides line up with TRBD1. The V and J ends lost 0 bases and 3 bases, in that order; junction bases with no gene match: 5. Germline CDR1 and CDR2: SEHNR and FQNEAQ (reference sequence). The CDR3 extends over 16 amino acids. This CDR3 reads CASSLAWDRADYGYTF. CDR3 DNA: TGTGCCAGCAGCTTAGCTTGGGACAGGGCAGACTATGGCTACACCTTC.

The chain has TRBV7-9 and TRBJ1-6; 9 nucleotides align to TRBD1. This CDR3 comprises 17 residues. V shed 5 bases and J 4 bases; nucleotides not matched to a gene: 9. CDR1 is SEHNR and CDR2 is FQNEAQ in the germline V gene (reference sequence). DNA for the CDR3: TGTGCCAGCAGCCCGACCCCGGGACAGGGATATAATTCACCCCTCCACTTT. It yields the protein CASSPTPGQGYNSPLHF.

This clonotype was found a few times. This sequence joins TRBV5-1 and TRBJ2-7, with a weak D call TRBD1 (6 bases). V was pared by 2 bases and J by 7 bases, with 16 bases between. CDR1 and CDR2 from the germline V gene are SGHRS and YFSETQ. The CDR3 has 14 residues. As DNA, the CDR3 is TGCGCCAGCAGCTTCTGGGACAAGACCGCAGAGCAGTACTTC. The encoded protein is CASSFWDKTAEQYF.

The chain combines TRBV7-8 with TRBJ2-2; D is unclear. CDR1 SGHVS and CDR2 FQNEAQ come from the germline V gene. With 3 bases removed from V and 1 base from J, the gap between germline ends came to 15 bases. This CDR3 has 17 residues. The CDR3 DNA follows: TGTGCCAGCAGCTTGGTTAGGCGGCGAGGGAACACCGGGGAGCTGTTTTTT. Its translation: CASSLVRRRGNTGELFF.

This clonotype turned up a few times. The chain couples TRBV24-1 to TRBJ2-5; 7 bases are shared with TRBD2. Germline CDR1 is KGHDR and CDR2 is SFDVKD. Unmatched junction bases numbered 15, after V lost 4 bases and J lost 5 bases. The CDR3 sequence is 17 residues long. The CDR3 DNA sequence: TGTGCCACCAGTGAGGTAACATTAGCGGGTACCCGGGAGACCCAGTACTTC. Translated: CATSEVTLAGTRETQYF.

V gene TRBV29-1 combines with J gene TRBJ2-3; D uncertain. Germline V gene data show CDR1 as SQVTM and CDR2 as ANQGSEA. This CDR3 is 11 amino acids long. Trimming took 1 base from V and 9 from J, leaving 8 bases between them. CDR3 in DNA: TGCAGCGTTGAAGTTGTAGGAACGCAGTATTTT. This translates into CSVEVVGTQYF.